The entry that follows covers one T cell receptor (beta chain) sequence. This entry is derived from a study of cytomegalovirus exposure and HLA in healthy donors. Assay: immunoSEQ multiplex PCR; the TCRdb copy retains only in-frame clones and omits some. The sample records over 150,000 clones, approximately 96% being singletons. The germline gives CDR1 SGHNT, CDR2 YYREEE (reference sequence). CDR3 size: 13 residues. Trimming pared 4 bases from V and 7 bases from J, leaving 12 bases between. The receptor was isolated from a woman aged 18-30 years in good health and CMV-seronegative. The V gene is TRBV5-4, the J gene TRBJ2-1; D might be TRBD1 (5 bases). The sample comprised PBMCs. The CDR3 sequence: CASSRTLGNEQFF. Written as DNA, the CDR3 is TGTGCCAGCAGCCGGACACTTGGTAATGAGCAGTTCTTC.